The T cell receptor beta chain described here comes from a study of cytotoxic CD8 clonotypes in ibrutinib-treated CLL (dated by TCRdb to the early 2020s). Notes on the research overall: The cohort included about 15 treatment-naive and under 13 relapsed/refractory patients; about 18 were IGHV unmutated. Partial responses were observed in approximately 24 patients and complete responses in 2; after a median follow-up of roughly 62 months, remission was maintained in approximately 14 patients and progression was observed in about twelve. Samples at response were collected after a median of 12 months of treatment, with a range of about 6 to 40 months. On average, each sample yielded roughly 250,000 productive templates and 85,000 to 95,000 productive rearrangements. All remission and progressive disease samples were collected while patients were still receiving ibrutinib. Of the approximately 91 people in the trial, about two dozen had longitudinal samples available. Cryopreserved peripheral blood mononuclear cells were collected at three points: before therapy, at response, and at either sustained remission or disease progression.

Each clonotype received, on average, 10x coverage in deep resolution sequencing performed on a MiSeq, where the target depth lay between 1 in 1 million and 1 in 200,000 T cells. TCR beta libraries were generated with the immunoSEQ hsTCRB Kit. As for the authors' bioinformatics: Data were analyzed with ImmunoSEQ Data Assistant and ImmunoSEQ Analyzer, with V, D and J genes assigned per IMGT definitions. Clonality was computed as one minus normalized Shannon entropy of productive rearrangement frequencies, ranging from 0 to 1. Only overrepresented clonotypes making up at least 0.05% of each patient's repertoire were included in the public clonotype analysis. Repertoires from roughly 13 age-matched healthy donors in immuneACCESS were used as clonality controls. TCRdb took this table from immuneACCESS and kept in-frame rearrangements with V and J called. Such tables lack part of the clones; where checked against another copy, unresolved V genes explain under half of the gap, and the rest is unexplained. V and J calls and clone size come straight from that table; D and trimming were deduced from the DNA. This sample lists roughly 200,000 clones; 70% to 75% were detected once. About 6.2% of the sample is taken by the ten largest.

Points the paper makes about the study in general: Clonality rose at ibrutinib response, remained stable during sustained remission, and dropped back toward baseline at progression. Sampling times were not matched between sustained-remission and progressing patients, and lymph node repertoires were not studied. Baseline clonality was found to be higher than that of age-matched healthy donors and was strongly correlated with circulating CD8+ T-cell counts. Public clonotypes were rare and either shrank or stayed stable during treatment, and the rise in clonality at ibrutinib response reflected expansion of private clonotypes.

Details on this clone: The antigen it recognizes is unknown. Within one base of it there is no much larger clone, and no base qualities were kept.

The germline V gene supplies CDR1 MGHDK and CDR2 SYGVNS. V is clipped by 1 base and J by 6 bases, and the sequence between their germline boundaries is 4 bases long. The cysteine opens and the phenylalanine closes a CDR3 of 12 amino acids. The entry retains the CDR3 DNA only, 36 bases that are in frame from base 1. The meaning of the sample's time point label: about 11 months on ibrutinib. Approximately 2 micrograms of genomic DNA were extracted from cryopreserved PBMCs for TCR beta library preparation. Longitudinal blood samples from CLL patients on ibrutinib monotherapy underwent high-throughput TCR beta sequencing. The patients took part in an open-label, single-center phase 2 trial of ibrutinib monotherapy.

The TCR was taken from a human donor with chronic lymphocytic leukemia. Sequencing used PBMCs, obtained after 12 months of ibrutinib treatment. The sequence links TRBV25-1 to TRBJ2-1; the D gene cannot be resolved reliably. The CDR3 here reads CASSEFGNEQFF. The DNA sequence follows: TGTGCCAGCAGTGAATTCGGCAATGAGCAGTTCTTC.